This is a list of T cell receptor beta chains from one sample in a study of CD8 T cells in Susac syndrome. Each CDR3 protein is one row after TCRdb ran MiXCR on the immunoSEQ multiplex PCR reads. The table lists about 69,000 distinct CDR3 sequences, 95% of them singletons. The sequencing input was CD8+ T cells from PBMCs. The receptors come from a human donor in good health. CDR3s include the opening cysteine and the closing phenylalanine or tryptophan. A D gene is named only where the DNA matches it firmly. Size is omitted from some rows. Given values are once, few, many or a class for expanded clones.

CDR3aa: CASSESGQGNIQYF
CDR3nt: TGCGCCAGCAGTGAGTCGGGGCAGGGAAACATTCAGTACTTC
abundance: NA
j_gene: TRBJ2-4
v_gene: TRBV10-2
d_gene: NA

CDR3aa: CSARDGAAASSYNEQFF
CDR3nt: TGCAGTGCTAGAGATGGGGCGGCGGCAAGCTCCTACAATGAGCAGTTCTTC
abundance: NA
j_gene: TRBJ2-1
v_gene: TRBV20-1
d_gene: NA

CDR3aa: CASSSGGLSQPQHF
CDR3nt: TGTGCCAGCAGCTCCGGGGGGTTGAGTCAGCCCCAGCATTTT
abundance: once
j_gene: TRBJ1-5
v_gene: TRBV7-9
d_gene: NA

CDR3aa: CASSLSRTPNEKLFF
CDR3nt: TGCGCCAGCAGCTTGAGCAGGACACCAAATGAAAAACTGTTTTTT
abundance: NA
j_gene: TRBJ1-4
v_gene: TRBV5-1
d_gene: NA

CDR3aa: CASGGSGGTDTQYF
CDR3nt: TGTGCCAGCGGGGGTTCCGGCGGCACAGATACGCAGTATTTT
abundance: NA
j_gene: TRBJ2-3
v_gene: TRBV27
d_gene: NA

CDR3aa: CATSEPGQGREPQHF
CDR3nt: TGTGCCACCAGTGAACCCGGACAGGGGAGGGAGCCCCAGCATTTT
abundance: NA
j_gene: TRBJ1-5
v_gene: TRBV24-1
d_gene: TRBD1

CDR3aa: CSFLRGIEAFF
CDR3nt: TGCTCCTTCCTCAGGGGGATTGAAGCTTTCTTT
abundance: NA
j_gene: TRBJ1-1
v_gene: TRBV29-1
d_gene: TRBD1

CDR3aa: CASNPGTEQFF
CDR3nt: TGTGCCAGCAATCCGGGGACGGAGCAGTTCTTC
abundance: NA
j_gene: TRBJ2-1
v_gene: TRBV19
d_gene: NA

CDR3aa: CASSWGQNTGELFF
CDR3nt: TGTGCCAGCAGTTGGGGACAAAACACCGGGGAGCTGTTTTTT
abundance: NA
j_gene: TRBJ2-2
v_gene: TRBV27
d_gene: NA

CDR3aa: CASSSQGGQPQHF
CDR3nt: TGTGCCAGCAGCTCCCAGGGAGGTCAGCCCCAGCATTTT
abundance: NA
j_gene: TRBJ1-5
v_gene: TRBV13
d_gene: NA

CDR3aa: CASSFPDRDREGKASGNTEAFF
CDR3nt: TGTGCCAGCAGTTTCCCCGACCGGGACAGGGAGGGTAAGGCCTCGGGCAACACTGAAGCTTTCTTT
abundance: NA
j_gene: TRBJ1-1
v_gene: TRBV27
d_gene: TRBD1

CDR3aa: CASSQAGQPDTQYF
CDR3nt: TGTGCCAGCAGCCAAGCTGGTCAACCGGATACGCAGTATTTT
abundance: NA
j_gene: TRBJ2-3
v_gene: TRBV3-1
d_gene: NA

CDR3aa: CASGAGGTSTDTQYF
CDR3nt: TGTGCCAGCGGCGCAGGAGGGACTAGCACAGATACGCAGTATTTT
abundance: NA
j_gene: TRBJ2-3
v_gene: TRBV12-3/TRBV12-4
d_gene: NA